These 28 T cell receptor beta chains came from one sample sequenced in a study of vaccination and CD4 T cells after COVID-19. Indicated treatment: roughly ten-day PBMC culture with coronavirus spike peptide pools or control peptides (ViraFEST assay). The collection of CD4+ T cells from the unexposed donor took place before the COVID-19 pandemic (2011-2018). Antigens for these TCRs are unknown. Sequence data for DNA of cultured CD4+ T cells were generated by the Oncomine TCR Beta short-read assay. Each CDR3 protein is one row after TCRdb ran MiXCR on the PCR reads. This sample has about 2,800 distinct CDR3 sequences; about 25% occur once, and the top ten carry 35% to 45%. The specimen was CD4+ T cells from blood, cultured in vitro. These receptor sequences come from a human donor in good health.

This clonotype is deemed medium-sized. The V and J genes are TRBV6-4 and TRBJ1-1; D might be TRBD1 (5 bases). V lost 2 bases to trimming and J lost 1 base, with 5 bases between them. CDR3 size: 13 residues. Germline values: CDR1 MRHNA, CDR2 SNTAGT. The DNA for the CDR3 is TGTGCCAGCAGTGACCAGGGGAACACTGAAGCTTTCTTT. Its translation is CASSDQGNTEAFF.

The chain couples TRBV4-1 to TRBJ1-4; D gene ambiguous. Germline-derived CDR1 and CDR2 are MGHRA and YSYEKL. CDR3 size: 16 residues. V lost 5 bases to trimming and J lost 3 bases, with 16 bases between them. This CDR3 is CASSTYHVGSNEKLFF. CDR3 DNA sequence: TGCGCCAGCAGCACCTACCACGTGGGATCTAATGAAAAACTGTTTTTT.

In this sample, this clonotype turned up a few times. This chain uses TRBV19 with TRBJ2-2; D not certain. The CDR3 covers 12 residues. V lost 4 bases to trimming and J lost 6 bases, with 6 bases between them. Per the germline V gene, CDR1 is LNHDA and CDR2 is SQIVND (reference sequence). The CDR3: CASSTSPGELFF. CDR3 in DNA: TGTGCCAGTAGTACCTCCCCCGGGGAGCTGTTTTTT.

This clonotype was found once. This sequence joins TRBV4-1 and TRBJ1-2; 8 nucleotides match TRBD1. The CDR3 contains 16 residues. The V gene's germline CDR1 is MGHRA and CDR2 YSYEKL. Trimming removed 3 bases from V and 8 bases from J; junction bases left unmatched: 14. CDR3 coding DNA: TGCGCCAGCAGCCAGGGCAGGACAGGGAGCTTCGTGGGCTACACCTTC. Its protein is CASSQGRTGSFVGYTF.

In this sample, this clonotype turned up a few times. The chain couples TRBV28 to TRBJ2-7; 9 bases map to TRBD2. The length of the CDR3 is 17 residues. J was trimmed by 2 bases and V by 3 bases; bases with no gene match: 11. Germline CDR1 MDHEN, CDR2 SYDVKM. The CDR3 DNA reads as TGTGCCAGCAGTTTTCGGCCCCATAGCGGGAGTACCTACGAGCAGTACTTC. Residues: CASSFRPHSGSTYEQYF.

This clonotype has only a few counts. V usage is TRBV6-4 and J usage is TRBJ2-7; either TRBD1 or TRBD2 may supply D (5 bases each). Trimming cost V 6 bases and J 5 bases, with 8 bases left between them. CDR3 length equals 11 residues. Looked up from germline, CDR1 is MRHNA and CDR2 is SNTAGT. CDR3 sequence (DNA): TGTGCCAGCAGACGGGGCAACGAGCAGTACTTC. Translation: CASRRGNEQYF.

The V gene is TRBV6-2 or TRBV6-3, the J gene TRBJ2-7, with 8 bases that match TRBD1. With V trimmed by 8 bases and J by 3 bases, 9 bases remained unmatched. CDR1 MNHEY and CDR2 SVGEGT come from the germline V gene. The CDR3 has 14 residues. The CDR3 nucleotides are TGTGCCAGCTGCGGCTACAGGGGGAGCTACGAGCAGTACTTC. The encoded protein is CASCGYRGSYEQYF.

The V and J genes are TRBV15 and TRBJ2-7, with a weak D call TRBD1 (6 bases). Germline CDR1 reads LNHNV; CDR2 reads YYDKDF (reference sequence). CDR3 length equals 14 residues. Trimming took 1 base from V and 6 from J, leaving 13 bases between them. The CDR3: CATSRGGQVGEQYF. Written as DNA, the CDR3 is TGTGCCACCAGCAGAGGGGGACAAGTGGGCGAGCAGTACTTC.

The genes are TRBV9 and TRBJ1-5; tentative D call: TRBD1 (5 bases). Germline V lookup: CDR1 SGDLS, CDR2 YYNGEE. V was pared by 1 base and J by 5 bases, with 10 bases between. The CDR3 has 14 amino acids. This CDR3 is CASSVTGTDQPQHF. CDR3 nucleotide sequence: TGTGCCAGCAGCGTAACGGGGACCGATCAGCCCCAGCATTTT. Full variable domain (rest looked up from reference TRBV9 and TRBJ1-5): DSGVTQTPKHLITATGQRVTLRCSPRSGDLSVYWYQQSLDQGLQFLIQYYNGEERAKGNILERFSAQQFPDLHSELNLSSLELGDSALYFCASSVTGTDQPQHFGDGTRLSIL.

V usage is TRBV5-1 and J usage is TRBJ2-3, with TRBD2 matching 12 bases. The CDR3 totals 17 residues. Germline assignment: CDR1 SGHRS and CDR2 YFSETQ. V lost 3 bases, J lost 0 bases, and 5 bases stayed unmatched. DNA for the CDR3: TGCGCCAGCAGCTCTGGACTAGCGGGGATTAGCACAGATACGCAGTATTTT. Its translation is CASSSGLAGISTDTQYF.

The V gene is TRBV7-9, the J gene TRBJ2-2, with TRBD1 matching over 9 bases. CDR3 length: 16 residues. With V trimmed by 3 bases and J by 4 bases, 6 bases remained unmatched. Germline CDR1 SEHNR, CDR2 FQNEAQ (reference sequence). CDR3 sequence: CASSFRQGVSTGELFF. The CDR3 DNA sequence: TGTGCCAGCAGCTTTCGACAGGGGGTGAGCACCGGGGAGCTGTTTTTT.

This clonotype has only a few counts. V usage is TRBV29-1 and J usage is TRBJ1-2; no reliable D call. V dropped 3 bases and J dropped 0 bases, with 11 bases sitting between them. The V gene's germline CDR1 is SQVTM and CDR2 ANQGSEA. The CDR3 spans 14 residues. Written as DNA, the CDR3 is TGCAGCGTTGATCCCACGTTAGCTAACTATGGCTACACCTTC. Its protein product is CSVDPTLANYGYTF.

The chain uses TRBV30 and TRBJ1-1; TRBD1 aligns across 7 bases. Germline CDR1 GTSNPN, CDR2 SVGIG (reference sequence). CDR3 size: 12 residues. Trimming removed 5 bases from V and 9 bases from J; junction bases left unmatched: 9. CDR3 nucleotides: TGTGCCTGGGCCGCAGAACAGGGGAAAGCTTTCTTT. This sequence encodes CAWAAEQGKAFF.

The rearrangement uses TRBV7-3 and TRBJ2-1, with 8 bases aligning to TRBD2. The length of the CDR3 is 13 residues. Germline V CDR1 and CDR2: SGHTA, FQGTGA. Losses at the gene ends were 4 bases for V and 8 bases for J; bases not matched to a gene: 4. CDR3 nucleotide sequence: TGTGCCAGCAGCTCTGTGACTAGCGATGAGCAGTTCTTC. The encoded protein is CASSSVTSDEQFF.

The V gene is TRBV30, the J gene TRBJ2-7; 7 bases are a match to TRBD2. Trimming took 0 bases from V and 7 from J; bases not matched to a gene: 0. Germline lookup yields CDR1 GTSNPN and CDR2 SVGIG (reference sequence). This CDR3 has 11 residues. CDR3 sequence reads: CAWSVGGEQYF. In nucleotides, the CDR3 is TGTGCCTGGAGTGTGGGAGGGGAGCAGTACTTC.

This chain connects TRBV20-1 to TRBJ2-7; tentative D call: TRBD2 (5 bases). The CDR3 is 13 residues long. Germline loops: CDR1 DFQATT, CDR2 SNEGSKA (reference sequence). V shed 0 bases and J shed 3 bases, with 9 bases lying between them. The CDR3: CSARDPGSYEQYF. The CDR3 bases are TGCAGTGCTAGAGATCCGGGAAGCTACGAGCAGTACTTC.

This clonotype is labeled as medium-sized. V gene TRBV4-3 combines with J gene TRBJ1-6; no clear D. V lost 0 bases to trimming and J lost 10 bases, with 7 bases between them. The CDR3 covers 13 residues. Germline V gives CDR1 LGHNA, CDR2 YSLEER. CDR3 sequence: CASSQEVESPLHF. CDR3 nucleotide sequence: TGCGCCAGCAGCCAAGAGGTGGAATCACCCCTCCACTTT.

This clonotype has just a few counts. J is TRBJ1-1 and V is TRBV18; TRBD1 aligns across 7 bases. Germline CDR1 reads KGHSH; CDR2 reads LQKENI. CDR3 length: 14 residues. V lost 2 bases and J lost 4; bases outside the gene matches: 4. In DNA form, the CDR3 reads TGTGCCAGCTCACCAAGGACAGGCGGCACTGAAGCTTTCTTT. This gives the protein CASSPRTGGTEAFF.

This clonotype has just a few counts. The chain is built from TRBV20-1 and TRBJ2-3; 11 bases fit TRBD2. This CDR3 contains 17 residues. V lost 6 bases and J lost 0; bases outside the gene matches: 11. Germline assignment: CDR1 DFQATT and CDR2 SNEGSKA (reference sequence). CDR3 loop: CSAVTSGALRSTDTQYF. DNA for the CDR3: TGCAGTGCCGTGACTAGCGGGGCCCTCCGGAGCACAGATACGCAGTATTTT.

The rearrangement links TRBV28 to TRBJ2-5, with TRBD2 as a possible D gene (6 bases). Germline V CDR1 and CDR2: MDHEN, SYDVKM. V was pared by 4 bases and J by 5 bases, with 17 bases between. This CDR3 spans 15 amino acids. CDR3 protein: CASSSPSGGKETQYF. The CDR3 region has the DNA TGTGCCAGCAGTTCCCCCTCCGGGGGAAAGGAGACCCAGTACTTC.

This clonotype was recorded a few times. The chain uses TRBV21-1 and TRBJ2-7; TRBD1, the table's D call, was not compared with the DNA. TRBV21-1 is deemed a pseudogene. This CDR3 is 12 amino acids long. CDR3 sequence reads: CASSRQFYEQYF. CDR3 nucleotide sequence: TGTGCCAGCAGCAGACAGTTCTACGAGCAGTACTTC.

This chain uses TRBV20-1 with TRBJ2-2; TRBD2 matches 9 bases. CDR3 length: 16 amino acids. V gave up 2 bases and J gave up 6 bases; unmatched junction bases: 10. Germline values: CDR1 DFQATT, CDR2 SNEGSKA (reference sequence). The CDR3 DNA sequence: TGCAGTGCTAGATCGCTCTGGCGGGAGGGCCCCGGGGAGCTGTTTTTT. Amino acids: CSARSLWREGPGELFF.

The chain has TRBV7-9 and TRBJ2-5; TRBD2 matches at 7 bases. J lost 1 base, V lost 5 bases, and 1 base had no gene match. Germline CDR1 is SEHNR and CDR2 is FQNEAQ (reference sequence). The CDR3 has 13 residues. The CDR3 DNA follows: TGTGCCAGCAGCCCTAGCGGCCAAGAGACCCAGTACTTC. This sequence encodes CASSPSGQETQYF.

The J gene is TRBJ1-2, the V gene TRBV6-1; possibly TRBD1 for D (5 bases). CDR3 length: 13 residues. CDR1 and CDR2 (germline): MNHNS, SASEGT. V lost 5 bases to trimming and J lost 6 bases, with 13 bases between them. CDR3 region: CASSQEGWNGYTF. The DNA for the CDR3 is TGTGCCAGCAGTCAGGAGGGGTGGAATGGCTACACCTTC.

The J gene is TRBJ2-3, the V gene TRBV7-9; D gene uncertain. The CDR3 totals 14 residues. CDR1 is SEHNR and CDR2 is FQNEAQ in the germline V gene (reference sequence). The V end lost 4 bases, the J end lost 0 bases, and 8 bases lay between the germline ends. In DNA, the CDR3 is TGTGCCAGCAGCTCCCTGACTAGCACAGATACGCAGTATTTT. Its protein product is CASSSLTSTDTQYF.

The chain uses TRBV4-3 and TRBJ1-2, with D uncertain. CDR3 length: 15 amino acids. The germline V gene has CDR1 LGHNA and CDR2 YSLEER. The V end was cut by 0 bases, the J end by 6 bases, with 14 bases between. In DNA, the CDR3 is TGCGCCAGCAGCCAAGATCTGGGAAGGGAGGATGGCTACACCTTC. Translated, it gives CASSQDLGREDGYTF.

The chain uses TRBV11-2 and TRBJ1-3; maybe TRBD1 (6 bases). Germline V lookup: CDR1 SGHAT, CDR2 FQNNGV. This CDR3 comprises 16 residues. Trimming shortened V by 0 bases and J by 4 bases, and 13 bases separated the two germline ends. The DNA for the CDR3 is TGTGCCAGCAGCTTAGATCTCTACAGGGTCGGAAACACCATATATTTT. Residues: CASSLDLYRVGNTIYF.

This chain connects TRBV4-2 to TRBJ2-5; TRBD2 matches at 7 bases. The CDR3 extends over 16 amino acids. Germline V gene data show CDR1 as LGHNA and CDR2 as YNFKEQ. V lost 4 bases, J lost 1 base, and 9 bases stayed unmatched. DNA for the CDR3: TGTGCCAGCAGCCGAGGTGGAACTAGCGCCCAAGAGACCCAGTACTTC. It specifies CASSRGGTSAQETQYF.